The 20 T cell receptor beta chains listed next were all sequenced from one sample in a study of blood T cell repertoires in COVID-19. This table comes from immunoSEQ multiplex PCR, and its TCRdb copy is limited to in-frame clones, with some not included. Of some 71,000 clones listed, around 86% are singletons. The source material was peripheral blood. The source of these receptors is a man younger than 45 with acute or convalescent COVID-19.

As DNA, the CDR3 is TGTGCCAGCAGCTCGATATCCACAGGGGCAGATACGCAGTATTTT. Its translation is CASSSISTGADTQYF. This chain uses TRBV5-4 with TRBJ2-3, with TRBD1 identical over 7 bases. The CDR3 has 15 residues. Germline CDR1 is SGHNT and CDR2 is YYREEE (reference sequence). Unmatched junction bases numbered 8, after V lost 3 bases and J lost 4 bases.

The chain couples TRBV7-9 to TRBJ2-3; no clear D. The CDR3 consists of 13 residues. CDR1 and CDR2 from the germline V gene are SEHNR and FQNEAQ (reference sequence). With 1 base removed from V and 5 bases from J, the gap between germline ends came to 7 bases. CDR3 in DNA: TGTGCCAGCAGCTTAGGGCTTGGAGATACGCAGTATTTT. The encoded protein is CASSLGLGDTQYF.

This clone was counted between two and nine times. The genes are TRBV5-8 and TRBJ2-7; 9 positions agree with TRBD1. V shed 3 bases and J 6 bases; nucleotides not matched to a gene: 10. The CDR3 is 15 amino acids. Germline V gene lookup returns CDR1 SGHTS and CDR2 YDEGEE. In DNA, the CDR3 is TGTGCCAGCAGCTCACCGTGGACAGGGGAAAGCGAGCAGTACGTC. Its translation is CASSSPWTGESEQYV.

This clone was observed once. CDR3 in DNA: TGCGCCAGCAGCCAATCCGAGGCTGCGGGTTACTATGGCTACACCTTC. It specifies CASSQSEAAGYYGYTF. The rearrangement joins TRBV4-1 to TRBJ1-2; the D is unclear. Per germline, CDR1 MGHRA and CDR2 YSYEKL. Deletions cut 2 bases from V and 3 bases from J, with 16 bases between. This CDR3 has 16 amino acids.

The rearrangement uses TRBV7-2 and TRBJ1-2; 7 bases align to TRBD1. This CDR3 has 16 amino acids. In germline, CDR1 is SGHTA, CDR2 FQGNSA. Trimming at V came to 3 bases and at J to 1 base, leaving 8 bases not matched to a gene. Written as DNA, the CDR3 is TGTGCCAGCAGCTTTTTGGGACAGAGCTATAACTATGGCTACACCTTC. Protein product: CASSFLGQSYNYGYTF.

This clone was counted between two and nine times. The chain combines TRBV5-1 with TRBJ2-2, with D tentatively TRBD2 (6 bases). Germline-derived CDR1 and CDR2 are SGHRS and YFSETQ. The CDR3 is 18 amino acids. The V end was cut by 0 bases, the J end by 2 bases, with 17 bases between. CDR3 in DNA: TGCGCCAGCAGCTTGGTGGGGTCGGGGACTGGTAACACCGGGGAGCTGTTTTTT. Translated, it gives CASSLVGSGTGNTGELFF.

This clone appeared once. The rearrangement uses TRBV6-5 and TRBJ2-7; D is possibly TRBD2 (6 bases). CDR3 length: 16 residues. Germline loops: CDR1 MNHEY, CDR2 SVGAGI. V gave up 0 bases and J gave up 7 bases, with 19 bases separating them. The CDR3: CASSYSYGRLAGEQYF. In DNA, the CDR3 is TGTGCCAGCAGTTACTCGTACGGGCGACTTGCGGGGGAGCAGTACTTC.

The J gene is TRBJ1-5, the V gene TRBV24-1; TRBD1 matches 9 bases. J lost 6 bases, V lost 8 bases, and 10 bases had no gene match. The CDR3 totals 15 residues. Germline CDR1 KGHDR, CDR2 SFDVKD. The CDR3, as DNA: TGTGCCACCACCTGGCGGAGACAGGGGGGTCAGCCCCAGCATTTT. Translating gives CATTWRRQGGQPQHF.

The CDR3 coding sequence is TGTGCCAGCAGTTTCAGTACGGGGAACACCGGGGAGCTGTTTTTT. The encoded protein is CASSFSTGNTGELFF. The rearrangement joins TRBV27 to TRBJ2-2; D not certain. The CDR3 totals 15 residues. Trimming cost V 3 bases and J 1 base, with 9 bases left between them. CDR1 is MNHEY, CDR2 SMNVEV, per germline (reference sequence).

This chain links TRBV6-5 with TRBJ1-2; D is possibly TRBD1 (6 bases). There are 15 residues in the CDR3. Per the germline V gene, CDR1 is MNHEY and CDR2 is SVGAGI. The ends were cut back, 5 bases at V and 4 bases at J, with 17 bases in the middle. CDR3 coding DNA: TGTGCCAGCAGTAAAAGGGGGAGGGGCGGCTATGGCTACACCTTC. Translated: CASSKRGRGGYGYTF.

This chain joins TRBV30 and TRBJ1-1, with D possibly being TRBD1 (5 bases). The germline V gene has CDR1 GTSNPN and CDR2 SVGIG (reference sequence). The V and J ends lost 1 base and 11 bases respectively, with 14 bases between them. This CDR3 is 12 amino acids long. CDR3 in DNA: TGTGCCTGGAGTGATCAGGGTCCCTGGGCTTTCTTT. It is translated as CAWSDQGPWAFF.

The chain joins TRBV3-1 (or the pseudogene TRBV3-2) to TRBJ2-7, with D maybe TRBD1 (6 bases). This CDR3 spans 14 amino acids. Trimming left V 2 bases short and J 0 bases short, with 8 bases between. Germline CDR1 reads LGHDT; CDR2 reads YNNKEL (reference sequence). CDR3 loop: CASSQRGISYEQYF. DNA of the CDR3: TGTGCCAGCAGCCAAAGGGGGATCTCCTACGAGCAGTACTTC.

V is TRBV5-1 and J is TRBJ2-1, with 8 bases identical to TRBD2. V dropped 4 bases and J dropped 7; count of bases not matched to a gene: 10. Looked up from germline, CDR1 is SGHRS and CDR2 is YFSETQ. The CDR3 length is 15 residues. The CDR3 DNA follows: TGCGCCAGCAGCCCCTTAGCGGGGTTAGGGAATGAGCAGTTCTTC. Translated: CASSPLAGLGNEQFF.

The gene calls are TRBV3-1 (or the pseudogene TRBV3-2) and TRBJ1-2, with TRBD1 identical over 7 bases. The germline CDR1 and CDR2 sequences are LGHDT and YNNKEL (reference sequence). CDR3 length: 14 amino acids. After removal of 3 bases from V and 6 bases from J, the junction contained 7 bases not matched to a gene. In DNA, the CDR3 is TGTGCCAGCAGCCACGCCGACAGGGCGGATGGCTACACCTTC. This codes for CASSHADRADGYTF.

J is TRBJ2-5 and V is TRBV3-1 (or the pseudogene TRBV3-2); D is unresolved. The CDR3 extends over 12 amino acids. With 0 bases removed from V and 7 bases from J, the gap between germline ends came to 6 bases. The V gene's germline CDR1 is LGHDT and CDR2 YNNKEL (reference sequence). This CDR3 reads CASSQEALTQYF. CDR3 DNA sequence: TGTGCCAGCAGCCAAGAGGCCCTGACCCAGTACTTC.

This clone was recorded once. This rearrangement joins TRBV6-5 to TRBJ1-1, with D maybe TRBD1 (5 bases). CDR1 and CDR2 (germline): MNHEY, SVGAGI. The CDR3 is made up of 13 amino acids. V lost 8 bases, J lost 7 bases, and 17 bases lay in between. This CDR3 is CASLTRGSGEAFF. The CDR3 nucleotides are TGTGCCAGCCTTACCCGGGGGTCGGGTGAAGCTTTCTTT.

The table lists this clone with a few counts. In DNA, the CDR3 is TGTGCCAGCAGCCCAATCGCGACAGGGGGCGGAGGCTACACCTTC. Its translation: CASSPIATGGGGYTF. The chain links TRBV7-9 to TRBJ1-2, with 10 bases identical to TRBD1. This CDR3 spans 15 amino acids. Germline CDR1 reads SEHNR; CDR2 reads FQNEAQ (reference sequence). With V trimmed by 5 bases and J by 8 bases, 11 bases remained unmatched.

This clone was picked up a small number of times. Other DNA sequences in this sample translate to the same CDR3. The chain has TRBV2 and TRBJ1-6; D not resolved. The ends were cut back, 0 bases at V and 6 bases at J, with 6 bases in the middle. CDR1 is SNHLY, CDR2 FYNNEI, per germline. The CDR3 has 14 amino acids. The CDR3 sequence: CASSEARLNSPLHF. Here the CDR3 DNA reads TGTGCCAGCAGTGAAGCCAGGCTTAATTCACCCCTCCACTTT.

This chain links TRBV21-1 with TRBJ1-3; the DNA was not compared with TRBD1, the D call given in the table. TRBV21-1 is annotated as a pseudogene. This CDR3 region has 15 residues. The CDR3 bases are TGTGCCAGCAGCAAAGCACGGTCAGGGTTCAACACCATATATTTT. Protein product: CASSKARSGFNTIYF.

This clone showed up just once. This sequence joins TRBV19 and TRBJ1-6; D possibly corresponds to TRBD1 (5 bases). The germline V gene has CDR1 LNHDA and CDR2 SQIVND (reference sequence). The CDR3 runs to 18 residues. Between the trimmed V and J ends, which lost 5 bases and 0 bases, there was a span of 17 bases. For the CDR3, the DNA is TGTGCCAGTAGTCTTTCAGGGCGTCCGGGCTCCTATAATTCACCCCTCCACTTT. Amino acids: CASSLSGRPGSYNSPLHF. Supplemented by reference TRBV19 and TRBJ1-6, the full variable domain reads DGGITQSPKYLFRKEGQNVTLSCEQNLNHDAMYWYRQDPGQGLRLIYYSQIVNDFQKGDIAEGYSVSREKKESFPLTVTSAQKNPTAFYLCASSLSGRPGSYNSPLHFGNGTRLTVT.